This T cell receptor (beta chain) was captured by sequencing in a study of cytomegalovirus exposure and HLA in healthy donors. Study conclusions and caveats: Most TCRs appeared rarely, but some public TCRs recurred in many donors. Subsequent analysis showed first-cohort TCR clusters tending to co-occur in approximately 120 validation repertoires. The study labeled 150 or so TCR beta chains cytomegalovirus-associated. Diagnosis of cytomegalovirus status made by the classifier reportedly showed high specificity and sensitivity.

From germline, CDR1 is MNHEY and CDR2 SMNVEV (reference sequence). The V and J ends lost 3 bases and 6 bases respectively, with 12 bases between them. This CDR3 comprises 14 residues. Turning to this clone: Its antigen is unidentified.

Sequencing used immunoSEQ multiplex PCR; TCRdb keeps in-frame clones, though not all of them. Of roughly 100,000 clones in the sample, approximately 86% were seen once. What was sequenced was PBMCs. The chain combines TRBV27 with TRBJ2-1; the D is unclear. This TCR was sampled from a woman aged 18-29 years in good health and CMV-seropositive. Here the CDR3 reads CASSFSSVRNEQFF. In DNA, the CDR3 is TGTGCCAGCAGTTTTTCGAGCGTTCGCAATGAGCAGTTCTTC.